The present T cell receptor (beta chain) was sequenced within a study of T cells after yellow fever vaccination. Background on the study: Preparing low-cell-number fractions relied on SMART-Seq v4 Ultra Low Input. Notes on the study in general: In FACS-sorted repertoires, abundant clonotypes from the bulk population could appear as contaminants.

This clonotype was counted a few times. Its specificity is not known. The germline V gene has CDR1 SGHDN and CDR2 FVKESK. The CDR3 has 13 residues. V gave up 4 bases and J gave up 4 bases; unmatched junction bases: 3. Template-switching 5'RACE yielded the TCR cDNA; a universal primer site and UMIs were added in the process. One entry per CDR3 protein results from TCRdb running MiXCR on the 5' RACE reads. The sample lists a few hundred thousand distinct CDR3 sequences, roughly 4.8% occurring once. This specimen consisted of CD4+ T cells sorted from PBMCs, obtained on the day of the yellow fever booster vaccination. The sequence derives from a man between 18 and 35 years old who received the YFV17D yellow fever vaccine. V is TRBV14 and J is TRBJ2-5, with TRBD2 identical over 7 bases. In DNA, the CDR3 is TGTGCCAGCAGCCGGACTAGTGGAGAGACCCAGTACTTC. It yields the protein CASSRTSGETQYF. Full variable domain (remainder filled in from reference TRBV14 and TRBJ2-5): EAGVTQFPSHSVIEKGQTVTLRCDPISGHDNLYWYRRVMGKEIKFLLHFVKESKQDESGMPNNRFLAERTGGTYSTLKVQPAELEDSGVYFCASSRTSGETQYFGPGTRLLVL.